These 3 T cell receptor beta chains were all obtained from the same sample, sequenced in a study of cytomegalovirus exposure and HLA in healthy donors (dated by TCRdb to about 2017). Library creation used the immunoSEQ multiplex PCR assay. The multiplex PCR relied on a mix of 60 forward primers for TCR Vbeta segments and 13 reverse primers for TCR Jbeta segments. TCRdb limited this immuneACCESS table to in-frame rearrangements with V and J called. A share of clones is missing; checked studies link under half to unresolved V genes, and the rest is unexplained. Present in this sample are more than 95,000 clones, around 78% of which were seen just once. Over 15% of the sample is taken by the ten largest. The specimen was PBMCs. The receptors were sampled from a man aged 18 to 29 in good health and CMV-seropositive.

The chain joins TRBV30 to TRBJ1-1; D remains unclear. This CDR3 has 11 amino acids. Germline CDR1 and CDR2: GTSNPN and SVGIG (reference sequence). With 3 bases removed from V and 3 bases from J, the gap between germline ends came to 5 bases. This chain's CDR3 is CAWRRDTEAFF. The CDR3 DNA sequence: TGTGCCTGGAGGCGGGACACTGAAGCTTTCTTT.

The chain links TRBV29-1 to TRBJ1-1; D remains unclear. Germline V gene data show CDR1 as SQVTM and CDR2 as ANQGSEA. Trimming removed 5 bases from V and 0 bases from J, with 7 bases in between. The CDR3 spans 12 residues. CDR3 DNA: TGCAGCGTTACCACAGTGAACACTGAAGCTTTCTTT. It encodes CSVTTVNTEAFF.

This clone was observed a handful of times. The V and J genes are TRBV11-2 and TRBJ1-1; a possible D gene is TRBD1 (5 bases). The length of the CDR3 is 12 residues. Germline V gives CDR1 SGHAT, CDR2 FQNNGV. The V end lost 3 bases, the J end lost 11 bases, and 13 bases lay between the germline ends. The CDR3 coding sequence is TGTGCCAGCAGCTTTAGTGGAGGGGAGGCTTTCTTT. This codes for CASSFSGGEAFF.